This note documents a single TCR beta chain sequence. The CDR3 loop spans 15 amino acids. Germline V CDR1 and CDR2: SGHRS, YFSETQ. V was pared by 0 bases and J by 8 bases, with 14 bases between. Profiled with immunoSEQ multiplex PCR; TCRdb holds only in-frame clones, not every one. The data show 200,000 to 250,000 clones, 86% seen once. This specimen comes from a study of blood T cell repertoires in COVID-19. The chain recombines TRBV5-1 with TRBJ1-4; D is possibly TRBD1 (6 bases). The sequence came from a woman aged 55-70 years who had recovered from COVID-19. Material for sequencing was peripheral blood. In DNA, the CDR3 is TGCGCCAGCAGCTTGGGGGCCAGGGGCGAGGAAAAACTGTTTTTT. Translating it yields CASSLGARGEEKLFF. The full variable domain, completed using reference TRBV5-1 and TRBJ1-4, is KAGVTQTPRYLIKTRGQQVTLSCSPISGHRSVSWYQQTPGQGLQFLFEYFSETQRNKGNFPGRFSGRQFSNSRSEMNVSTLELGDSALYLCASSLGARGEEKLFFGSGTQLSVL.